These T cell receptor beta chains were read from a single sample in a study of blood T cells in healthy people across ages. One entry per CDR3 protein results from TCRdb running MiXCR on the 5' RACE reads. The sample lists around 780,000 distinct CDR3 sequences, roughly 50% seen once, with roughly 25% in the top ten. Sequencing was done on a sample of blood. These receptors were collected from a man between 35 and 55 years old in good health. Both conserved end residues are part of each CDR3. D genes are given only for firm matches. The size field is filled for only some rows; it gives once, few, many or a size class.

NA	TRBV20-1	TRBJ1-1	many	CSAKDREVVTEAFF	TGCAGTGCTAAAGACCGGGAAGTAGTCACTGAAGCTTTCTTT
NA	TRBV7-2	TRBJ2-1	NA	CASSLARQIGNEQFF	TGTGCCAGCAGCTTAGCGAGGCAGATAGGAAATGAGCAGTTCTTC
TRBD1	TRBV5-1	TRBJ1-6	many	CASSRDSSYNSPLHF	TGCGCCAGCAGTAGGGACAGCTCCTATAATTCACCCCTCCACTTT
TRBD2	TRBV5-1	TRBJ2-5	few	CASSLRLAGQLETQYF	TGCGCCAGCAGCTTAAGACTAGCGGGCCAACTAGAGACCCAGTACTTC
NA	TRBV7-9	TRBJ1-2	NA	CASSSLSGRDGDYGYTF	TGTGCCAGCAGCTCGCTATCCGGGCGCGACGGGGACTATGGCTACACCTTC
NA	TRBV20-1	TRBJ2-6	NA	CSARDPRRASGANVLTF	TGCAGTGCTAGAGATCCACGCAGGGCCTCTGGGGCCAACGTCCTGACTTTC
NA	TRBV11-3	TRBJ2-1	once	CASSFPGASYNEQFF	TGTGCCAGCAGCTTCCCAGGGGCCTCCTACAATGAGCAGTTCTTC
TRBD1	TRBV5-1	TRBJ2-7	NA	CASSLGVSGQVTYEQYF	TGCGCCAGCAGCTTGGGGGTGTCGGGACAGGTGACCTACGAGCAGTACTTC
NA	TRBV6-2/TRBV6-3	TRBJ1-4	once	CASSTLQDATNEKLFF	TGTGCCAGCAGCACTCTCCAGGATGCAACTAATGAAAAACTGTTTTTT
NA	TRBV9	TRBJ1-5	NA	CASSAGVSNQPQHF	TGTGCCAGCAGCGCGGGGGTATCCAATCAGCCCCAGCATTTT
NA	TRBV7-6	TRBJ2-3	few	CASSFQGGHDTQYF	TGTGCCAGCAGCTTTCAGGGGGGACACGATACGCAGTATTTT
NA	TRBV7-2	TRBJ2-7	NA	CASSLEQGTYEQYF	TGTGCCAGCAGCCTAGAGCAGGGTACCTACGAGCAGTACTTC
NA	TRBV6-2/TRBV6-3	TRBJ2-7	NA	CASTAGGYEQYF	TGTGCCAGCACCGCCGGGGGATACGAGCAGTACTTC
NA	TRBV10-3	TRBJ2-5	NA	CAISGEVQETQYF	TGTGCCATCAGTGGTGAAGTCCAAGAGACCCAGTACTTC
TRBD2	TRBV5-1	TRBJ2-1	NA	CASSLASTSGGTNEQFF	TGCGCCAGCAGCTTGGCCTCCACTAGCGGGGGGACCAATGAGCAGTTCTTC
NA	TRBV6-5	TRBJ1-5	NA	CASSFSGMGQPQHF	TGTGCCAGCAGTTTTTCAGGGATGGGACAGCCCCAGCATTTT
TRBD2	TRBV20-1	TRBJ2-1	few	CSASRLAGEQFF	TGCAGTGCTTCCAGACTAGCGGGAGAACAGTTCTTC
NA	TRBV5-1	TRBJ2-3	once	CASSLYGSDGADTQYF	TGCGCCAGCAGCTTGTATGGCTCTGATGGGGCAGATACGCAGTATTTT
NA	TRBV7-2	TRBJ1-2	NA	CASSLEGGRIGVGGGYTF	TGTGCCAGCAGCTTAGAGGGGGGGAGGATCGGCGTTGGAGGCGGCTACACCTTC
TRBD1	TRBV10-3	TRBJ2-7	many	CAISEGTGALWGQYF	TGTGCCATCAGTGAAGGGACAGGTGCATTGTGGGGGCAGTACTTC
NA	TRBV7-6	TRBJ1-3	NA	CASSFESSGNTIYF	TGTGCCAGCAGCTTCGAGAGCTCTGGAAACACCATATATTTT
TRBD1	TRBV4-2	TRBJ1-5	few	CASSQVPGQGGGGNQPQHF	TGTGCCAGCAGCCAAGTACCGGGACAGGGGGGAGGGGGCAATCAGCCCCAGCATTTT
NA	TRBV7-2	TRBJ2-7	NA	CASSLPGLGHYEQYF	TGTGCCAGCAGCCTACCAGGGCTGGGTCACTACGAGCAGTACTTC
NA	TRBV7-9	TRBJ1-2	NA	CASSFGNGGAGYTF	TGTGCCAGCAGCTTTGGTAATGGGGGCGCCGGCTACACCTTC
NA	TRBV24-1	TRBJ2-1	NA	CATSEPYNEQFF	TGTGCCACCAGTGAACCTTACAATGAGCAGTTCTTC
NA	TRBV12-3/TRBV12-4	TRBJ2-7	NA	CASSFSLDRSPYEQYF	TGTGCCAGCAGTTTTTCTCTGGACAGAAGTCCCTACGAGCAGTACTTC
TRBD1	TRBV7-3	TRBJ2-5	NA	CASSPTGTGQETQYF	TGTGCCAGCAGCCCTACCGGGACAGGACAAGAGACCCAGTACTTC
NA	TRBV29-1	TRBJ2-1	NA	CSVSRVLSYNEQFF	TGCAGCGTCTCCCGGGTCCTCTCCTACAATGAGCAGTTCTTC
NA	TRBV7-9	TRBJ1-4	NA	CASSQLRGDEKLFF	TGTGCCAGCTCCCAATTAAGGGGAGATGAAAAACTGTTTTTT
NA	TRBV6-1	TRBJ2-3	once	CASSEPTYTQYF	TGTGCCAGCAGTGAGCCCACTTATACGCAGTATTTT
TRBD1	TRBV6-5	TRBJ2-3	NA	CASSSTEGTDRADTQYF	TGTGCCAGCAGTTCAACCGAGGGAACAGACAGGGCTGATACGCAGTATTTT
TRBD2	TRBV19	TRBJ2-5	NA	CASSPSGLQETQYF	TGTGCCAGTAGTCCTAGCGGGTTGCAAGAGACCCAGTACTTC
NA	TRBV27	TRBJ2-3	NA	CASSFVRGATDTQYF	TGTGCCAGCAGTTTTGTGAGGGGGGCAACAGATACGCAGTATTTT
TRBD1	TRBV24-1	TRBJ1-2	NA	CATSDGGQGAVYGYTF	TGTGCCACCAGTGATGGAGGACAGGGGGCGGTCTATGGCTACACCTTC
TRBD1	TRBV24-1	TRBJ1-2	NA	CATSDPGQGKSYGYTF	TGTGCCACCAGTGATCCAGGACAGGGGAAGAGCTATGGCTACACCTTC
NA	TRBV6-2/TRBV6-3	TRBJ2-7	NA	CAKGGSDLSYEQYF	TGTGCCAAAGGAGGCTCGGACCTTTCCTACGAGCAGTACTTC
NA	TRBV12-5	TRBJ2-5	few	CASGLARGKGETQYF	TGTGCTAGTGGTTTAGCCAGGGGCAAGGGAGAGACCCAGTACTTC
NA	TRBV11-2	TRBJ1-5	NA	CASSLVPGFNQPQHF	TGTGCCAGCAGCTTAGTTCCCGGGTTCAATCAGCCCCAGCATTTT
NA	TRBV5-1	TRBJ2-7	NA	CASAPANPSYEQYF	TGCGCCAGCGCTCCCGCAAACCCCTCCTACGAGCAGTACTTC
TRBD1	TRBV6-1	TRBJ2-7	NA	CASSERTGRVLDEQYF	TGTGCCAGCAGTGAGCGGACAGGCCGAGTTCTCGACGAGCAGTACTTC
NA	TRBV12-3/TRBV12-4	TRBJ2-3	few	CASRPGTLVGDTDTQYF	TGTGCCAGCAGGCCCGGGACCTTGGTGGGTGACACAGATACGCAGTATTTT
NA	TRBV29-1	TRBJ2-7	NA	CSVETGTPGETLYF	TGCAGCGTTGAAACCGGGACCCCAGGGGAGACCCTGTACTTC
NA	TRBV6-6	TRBJ1-1	NA	CASKRSGVGDTEAFF	TGTGCCAGCAAAAGATCAGGGGTGGGTGACACTGAAGCTTTCTTT
TRBD1	TRBV27	TRBJ2-1	NA	CASSPKRDRGNNEQFF	TGTGCCAGCAGTCCCAAACGGGACAGGGGTAACAATGAGCAGTTCTTC
TRBD1	TRBV29-1	TRBJ2-7	NA	CSVEDRGTGAYEQYF	TGCAGCGTTGAAGATCGGGGGACAGGCGCCTACGAGCAGTACTTC
NA	TRBV4-3	TRBJ2-1	NA	CASSLAPQGRDEQFF	TGCGCCAGCAGCTTGGCGCCACAGGGAAGGGATGAGCAGTTCTTC
NA	TRBV3-1	TRBJ1-2	NA	CASSQIRTCGYTF	TGTGCCAGCAGCCAAATACGGACATGTGGCTACACCTTC
TRBD2	TRBV29-1	TRBJ2-7	few	CSGRRDYSYEQYF	TGCAGCGGCCGCCGGGACTACTCCTACGAGCAGTACTTC
TRBD1	TRBV6-1	TRBJ1-2	NA	CASSEAGTVYGHTF	TGTGCCAGCAGTGAAGCCGGGACAGTCTATGGCCACACCTTC